This T cell receptor beta chain was observed in a study of blood T cell repertoires in COVID-19. Generated by immunoSEQ multiplex PCR, the TCRdb table keeps only in-frame clones and is missing some. The repertoire consists of 290,000 or so clones, with 75% to 95% occurring once and the leading ten covering 0.95% to 1.2%. Sample: PBMCs or T cells enriched from blood (not recorded which). This clonotype was sampled from a woman aged 25 to 39 who had recovered from COVID-19.

The CDR3, as DNA: TGTGCCAGCAGCGACCGGGACAGGGGGTGGAATGAGCAGTTCTTC. The encoded protein is CASSDRDRGWNEQFF. This chain links TRBV9 with TRBJ2-1; 11 bases are shared with TRBD1. The trim removed 3 bases at V and 7 bases at J, leaving 6 bases unmatched. This CDR3 region has 15 residues. CDR1 SGDLS and CDR2 YYNGEE come from the germline V gene.